This entry concerns a single T cell receptor (beta chain). The junction shows a germline mismatch at one end, possibly a read error. CDR1 and CDR2 from the germline V gene are SEHNR and FQNEAQ (reference sequence). The CDR3 length is 15 residues. This entry belongs to a study of T cell changes during pregnancy in multiple sclerosis. Some clones are missing from TCRdb's copy, which holds only in-frame ones; the method was immunoSEQ multiplex PCR. The repertoire holds about 80,000 clones, with 90% to 95% as singletons. This chain uses TRBV7-9 with TRBJ2-1, with a weak D call TRBD1 (6 bases). The sequence came from a female donor with multiple sclerosis, enrolled in a pregnancy study. The sequenced sample was peripheral blood, obtained before pregnancy. The CDR3 loop reads CASSLADSILPERFF. The DNA of the CDR3 is TGTGCCAGCAGCTTAGCGGACAGTATACTACCTGAGCGGTTCTTC.